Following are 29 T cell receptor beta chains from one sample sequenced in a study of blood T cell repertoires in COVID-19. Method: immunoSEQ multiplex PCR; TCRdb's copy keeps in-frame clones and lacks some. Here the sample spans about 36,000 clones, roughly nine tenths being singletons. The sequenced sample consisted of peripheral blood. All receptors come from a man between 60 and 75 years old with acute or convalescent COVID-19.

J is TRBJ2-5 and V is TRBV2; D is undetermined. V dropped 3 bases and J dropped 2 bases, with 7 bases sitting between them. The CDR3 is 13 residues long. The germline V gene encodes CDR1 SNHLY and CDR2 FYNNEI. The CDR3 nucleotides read TGTGCCAGCAGTGAGGGCACGCAAGAGACCCAGTACTTC. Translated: CASSEGTQETQYF.

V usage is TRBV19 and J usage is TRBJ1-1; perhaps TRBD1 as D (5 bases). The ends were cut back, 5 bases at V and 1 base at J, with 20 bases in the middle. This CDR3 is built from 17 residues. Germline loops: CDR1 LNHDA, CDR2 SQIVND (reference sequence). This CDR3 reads CASSYGWGARRNTEAFF. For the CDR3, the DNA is TGTGCCAGTAGTTATGGCTGGGGCGCTAGGCGGAACACTGAAGCTTTCTTT.

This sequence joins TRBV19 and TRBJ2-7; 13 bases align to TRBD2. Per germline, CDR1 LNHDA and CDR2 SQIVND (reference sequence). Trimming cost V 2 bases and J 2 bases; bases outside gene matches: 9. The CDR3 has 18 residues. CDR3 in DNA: TGTGCCAGTAGTATATTTGGACTAGCGGGAGCAGGGACCTACGAGCAGTACTTC. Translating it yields CASSIFGLAGAGTYEQYF.

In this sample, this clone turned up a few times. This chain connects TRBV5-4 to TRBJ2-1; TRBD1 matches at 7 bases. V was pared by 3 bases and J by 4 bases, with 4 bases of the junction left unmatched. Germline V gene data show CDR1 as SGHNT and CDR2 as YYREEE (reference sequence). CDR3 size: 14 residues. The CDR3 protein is CASSSPTGYNEQFF. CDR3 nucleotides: TGTGCCAGCAGCTCCCCGACAGGGTACAATGAGCAGTTCTTC.

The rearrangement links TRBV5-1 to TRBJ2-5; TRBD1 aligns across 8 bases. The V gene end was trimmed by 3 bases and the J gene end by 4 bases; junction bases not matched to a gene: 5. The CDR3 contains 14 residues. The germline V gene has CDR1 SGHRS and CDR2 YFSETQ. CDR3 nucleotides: TGCGCCAGCAGCTCCTACGACAGGGGAGAGACCCAGTACTTC. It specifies CASSSYDRGETQYF. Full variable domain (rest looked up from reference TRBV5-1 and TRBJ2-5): KAGVTQTPRYLIKTRGQQVTLSCSPISGHRSVSWYQQTPGQGLQFLFEYFSETQRNKGNFPGRFSGRQFSNSRSEMNVSTLELGDSALYLCASSSYDRGETQYFGPGTRLLVL.

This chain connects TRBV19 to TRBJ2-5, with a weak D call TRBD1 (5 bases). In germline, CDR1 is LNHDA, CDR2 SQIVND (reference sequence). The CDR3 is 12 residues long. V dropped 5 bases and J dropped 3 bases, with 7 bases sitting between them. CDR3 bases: TGTGCCAGTAGTGGGGCTGAAGAGACCCAGTACTTC. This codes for CASSGAEETQYF.

This CDR3 reads CASSVRDIYNEQFF. CDR3 in DNA: TGCGCCAGCAGTGTCCGGGACATTTACAATGAGCAGTTCTTC. The chain links TRBV10-2 to TRBJ2-1; a weak D match, TRBD1 (6 bases). The CDR3 has 14 residues. CDR1 is WSHSY and CDR2 is SAAADI in the germline V gene. Between the trimmed V and J ends, which lost 4 bases and 4 bases, there was a span of 11 bases.

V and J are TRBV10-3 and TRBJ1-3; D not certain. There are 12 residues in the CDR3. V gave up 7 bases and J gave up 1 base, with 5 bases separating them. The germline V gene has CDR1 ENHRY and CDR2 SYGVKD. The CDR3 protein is CAIITSGNTIYF. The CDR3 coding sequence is TGTGCCATCATAACTTCTGGAAACACCATATATTTT.

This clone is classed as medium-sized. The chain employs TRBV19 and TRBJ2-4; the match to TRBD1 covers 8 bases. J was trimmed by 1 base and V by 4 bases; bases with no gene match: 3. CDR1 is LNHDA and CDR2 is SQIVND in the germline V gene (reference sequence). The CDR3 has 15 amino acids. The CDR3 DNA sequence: TGTGCCAGTAGTACGACAGGGGTGGCCAAAAACATTCAGTACTTC. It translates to CASSTTGVAKNIQYF.

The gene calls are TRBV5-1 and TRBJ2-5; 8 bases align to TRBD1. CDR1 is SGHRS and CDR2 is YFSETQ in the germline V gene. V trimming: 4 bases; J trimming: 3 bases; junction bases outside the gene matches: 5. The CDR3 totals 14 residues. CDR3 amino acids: CASSTGQGEETQYF. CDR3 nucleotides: TGCGCCAGCAGCACCGGACAGGGTGAAGAGACCCAGTACTTC.

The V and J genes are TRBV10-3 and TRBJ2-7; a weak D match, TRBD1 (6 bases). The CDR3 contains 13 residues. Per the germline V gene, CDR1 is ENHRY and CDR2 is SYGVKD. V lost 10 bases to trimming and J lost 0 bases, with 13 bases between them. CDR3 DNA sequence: TGTGCCACCCAACAGGGTAGCTCCTACGAGCAGTACTTC. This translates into CATQQGSSYEQYF.

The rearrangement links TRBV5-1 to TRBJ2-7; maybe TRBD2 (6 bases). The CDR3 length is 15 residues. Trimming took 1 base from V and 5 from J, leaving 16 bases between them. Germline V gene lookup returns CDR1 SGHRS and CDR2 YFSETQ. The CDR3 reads CASSLSGVNFNEQYV. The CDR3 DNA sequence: TGCGCCAGCAGCTTGTCGGGAGTTAACTTTAACGAGCAGTACGTC.

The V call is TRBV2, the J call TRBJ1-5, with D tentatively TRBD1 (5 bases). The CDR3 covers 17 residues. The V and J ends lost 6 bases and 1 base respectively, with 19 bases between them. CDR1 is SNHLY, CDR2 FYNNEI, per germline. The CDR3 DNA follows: TGTGCCAGCAGCGGAAGTGGGGTCTGGGGCAGCAATCAGCCCCAGCATTTT. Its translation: CASSGSGVWGSNQPQHF.

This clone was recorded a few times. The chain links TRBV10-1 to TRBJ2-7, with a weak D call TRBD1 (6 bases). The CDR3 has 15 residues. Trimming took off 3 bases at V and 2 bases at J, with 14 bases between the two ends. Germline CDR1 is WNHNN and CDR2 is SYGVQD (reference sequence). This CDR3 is CASSDRRGMPYEQYF. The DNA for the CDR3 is TGCGCCAGCAGTGATCGCAGGGGAATGCCCTACGAGCAGTACTTC.

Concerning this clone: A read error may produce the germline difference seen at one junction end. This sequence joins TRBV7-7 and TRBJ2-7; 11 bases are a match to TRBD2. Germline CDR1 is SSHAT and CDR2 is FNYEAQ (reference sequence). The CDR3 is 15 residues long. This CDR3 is CASSFRTSGPYEQYF. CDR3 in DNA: TGTGCTAGCAGCTTTCGGACTAGCGGGCCCTACGAGCAGTACTTC.

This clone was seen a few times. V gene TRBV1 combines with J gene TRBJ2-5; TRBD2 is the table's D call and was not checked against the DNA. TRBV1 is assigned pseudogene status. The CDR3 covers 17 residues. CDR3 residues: CTSSQEKPAVARKTQYF. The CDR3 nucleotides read TGCACCAGCAGCCAAGAAAAACCAGCGGTAGCGAGGAAGACCCAGTACTTC.

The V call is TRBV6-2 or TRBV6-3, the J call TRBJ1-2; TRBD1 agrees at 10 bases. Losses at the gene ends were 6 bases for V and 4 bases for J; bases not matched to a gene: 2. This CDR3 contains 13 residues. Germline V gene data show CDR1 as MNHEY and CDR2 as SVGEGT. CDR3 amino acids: CASSGTGAYGYTF. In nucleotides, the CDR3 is TGTGCCAGCAGCGGGACAGGGGCCTATGGCTACACCTTC.

The CDR3: CASSSPGQGAPNSGNTIYF. The CDR3 region has the DNA TGTGCCAGCAGTTCGCCGGGACAGGGGGCTCCAAACTCTGGAAACACCATATATTTT. The chain couples TRBV28 to TRBJ1-3; 12 nucleotides line up with TRBD1. V trimming: 4 bases; J trimming: 0 bases; junction bases outside the gene matches: 10. The CDR3 extends over 19 amino acids. CDR1 MDHEN and CDR2 SYDVKM come from the germline V gene. The whole variable domain, filled in from reference TRBV28 and TRBJ1-3, reads DVKVTQSSRYLVKRTGEKVFLECVQDMDHENMFWYRQDPGLGLRLIYFSYDVKMKEKGDIPEGYSVSREKKERFSLILESASTNQTSMYLCASSSPGQGAPNSGNTIYFGEGSWLTVV.

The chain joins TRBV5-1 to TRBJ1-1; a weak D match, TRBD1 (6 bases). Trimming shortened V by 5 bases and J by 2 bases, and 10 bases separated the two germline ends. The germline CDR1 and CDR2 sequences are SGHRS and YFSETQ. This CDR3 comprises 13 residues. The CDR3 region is CASRLQGNTEAFF. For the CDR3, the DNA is TGCGCCAGCAGACTACAGGGTAACACTGAAGCTTTCTTT. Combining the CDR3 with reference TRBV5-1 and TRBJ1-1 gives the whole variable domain KAGVTQTPRYLIKTRGQQVTLSCSPISGHRSVSWYQQTPGQGLQFLFEYFSETQRNKGNFPGRFSGRQFSNSRSEMNVSTLELGDSALYLCASRLQGNTEAFFGQGTRLTVV.

In DNA, the CDR3 is TGTGCCAGTAGGCTAGGGACTTACGACACCGGGGAGCTGTTTTTT. Protein sequence: CASRLGTYDTGELFF. The J gene is TRBJ2-2, the V gene TRBV19; a possible D gene is TRBD2 (6 bases). The CDR3 sequence is 15 residues long. The V and J ends lost 6 bases and 3 bases respectively, with 14 bases between them. CDR1 is LNHDA and CDR2 is SQIVND in the germline V gene (reference sequence). Complete variable domain (other parts from reference TRBV19 and TRBJ2-2): DGGITQSPKYLFRKEGQNVTLSCEQNLNHDAMYWYRQDPGQGLRLIYYSQIVNDFQKGDIAEGYSVSREKKESFPLTVTSAQKNPTAFYLCASRLGTYDTGELFFGEGSRLTVL.

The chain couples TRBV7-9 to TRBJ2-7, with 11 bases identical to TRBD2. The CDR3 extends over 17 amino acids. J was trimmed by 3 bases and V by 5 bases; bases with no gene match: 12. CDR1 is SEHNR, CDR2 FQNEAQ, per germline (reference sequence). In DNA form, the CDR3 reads TGTGCCAGCAGCCAAGATACTAGCGGGAGTGCCTTCTACGAGCAGTACTTC. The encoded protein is CASSQDTSGSAFYEQYF. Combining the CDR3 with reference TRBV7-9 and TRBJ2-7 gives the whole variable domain DTGVSQNPRHKITKRGQNVTFRCDPISEHNRLYWYRQTLGQGPEFLTYFQNEAQLEKSRLLSDRFSAERPKGSFSTLEIQRTEQGDSAMYLCASSQDTSGSAFYEQYFGPGTRLTVT.

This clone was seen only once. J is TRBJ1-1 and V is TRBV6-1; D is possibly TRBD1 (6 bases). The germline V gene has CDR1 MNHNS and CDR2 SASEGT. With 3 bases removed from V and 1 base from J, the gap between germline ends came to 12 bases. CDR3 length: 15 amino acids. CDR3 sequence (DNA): TGTGCCAGCAGTGACAGGGGTTGGGGGAACACTGAAGCTTTCTTT. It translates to CASSDRGWGNTEAFF.

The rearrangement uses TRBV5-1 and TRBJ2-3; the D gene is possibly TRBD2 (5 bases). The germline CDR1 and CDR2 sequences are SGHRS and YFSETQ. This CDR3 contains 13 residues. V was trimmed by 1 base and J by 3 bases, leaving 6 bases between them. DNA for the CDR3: TGCGCCAGCAGCTTGCCGGGGACAGATACGCAGTATTTT. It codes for CASSLPGTDTQYF.

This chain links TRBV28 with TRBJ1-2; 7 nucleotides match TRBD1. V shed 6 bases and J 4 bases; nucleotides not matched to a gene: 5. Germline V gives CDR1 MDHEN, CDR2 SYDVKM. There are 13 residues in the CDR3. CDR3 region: CASRSGTVYGYTF. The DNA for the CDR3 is TGTGCCAGCAGATCCGGGACAGTCTATGGCTACACCTTC.

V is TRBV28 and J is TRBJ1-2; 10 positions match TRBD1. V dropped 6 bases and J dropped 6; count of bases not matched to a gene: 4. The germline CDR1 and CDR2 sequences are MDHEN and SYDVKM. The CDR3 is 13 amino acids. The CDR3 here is CASRGGTGDGYTF. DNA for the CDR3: TGTGCCAGCAGGGGAGGGACAGGGGATGGCTACACCTTC.

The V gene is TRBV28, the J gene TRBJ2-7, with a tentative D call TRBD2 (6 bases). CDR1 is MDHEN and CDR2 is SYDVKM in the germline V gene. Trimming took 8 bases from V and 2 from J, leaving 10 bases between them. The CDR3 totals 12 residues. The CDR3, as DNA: TGTGCCAGCCACGGGAGACCCTACGAGCAGTACGTC. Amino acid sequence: CASHGRPYEQYV.

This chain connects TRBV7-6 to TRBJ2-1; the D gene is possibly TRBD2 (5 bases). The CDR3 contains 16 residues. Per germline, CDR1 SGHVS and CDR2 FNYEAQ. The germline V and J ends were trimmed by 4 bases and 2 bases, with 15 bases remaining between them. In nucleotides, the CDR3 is TGTGCCAGCAGCTCATCGCCCGCACTAGCCTACAATGAGCAGTTCTTC. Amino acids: CASSSSPALAYNEQFF.

CDR3 bases: TGTGCCAGCAGCTTAGCTGCACAGGGGGCGGGAAATACGCAGTATTTT. Translation gives CASSLAAQGAGNTQYF. V is TRBV7-6 and J is TRBJ2-3; 9 nucleotides line up with TRBD1. The ends lost 0 bases at V and 7 bases at J; junction bases unmatched: 8. The CDR3 is 16 residues long. The germline V gene has CDR1 SGHVS and CDR2 FNYEAQ.

CDR3 bases: TGTGCCAGCAGCCCTGTAGGACAGGTTAAAAATGGTGGCTACACCTTC. Translation gives CASSPVGQVKNGGYTF. This sequence joins TRBV5-6 and TRBJ1-2, with TRBD1 identical over 7 bases. The CDR3 runs 16 residues. Germline V gene lookup returns CDR1 SGHDT and CDR2 YYEEEE. Trimming removed 4 bases from V and 7 bases from J; junction bases left unmatched: 16.